The 11 T cell receptor beta chains presented below share a single source sample, sequenced in a study of identical twins. Each CDR3 protein gets one entry after TCRdb re-called the 5' RACE reads with MiXCR. The sample yields 500,000 to 600,000 distinct CDR3 sequences, less than 25% seen once. These data are also associated with another study on T cells expressing NK-cell markers.

The sample was CD4+ T cells sorted from blood. The receptors shown here come from a woman between 18 and 29 years old in good health.

This clonotype was detected ten times or more. The chain recombines TRBV20-1 with TRBJ1-5; unclear D gene. V lost 1 base, J lost 5 bases, and 12 bases lay in between. Germline V gives CDR1 DFQATT, CDR2 SNEGSKA (reference sequence). The CDR3 contains 14 residues. The CDR3 sequence is CSARALGRDQPQHF. Here the CDR3 DNA reads TGCAGTGCTAGAGCCCTGGGGAGGGATCAGCCCCAGCATTTT.

This clonotype was detected a few times. V usage is TRBV19 and J usage is TRBJ2-1; D may be TRBD1 or TRBD2 (5 bases each). Germline CDR1 and CDR2: LNHDA and SQIVND (reference sequence). This CDR3 is 13 amino acids long. V was trimmed by 5 bases and J by 12 bases, leaving 17 bases between them. The CDR3 DNA reads as TGTGCCAGTAGTCCGGGGACCACGAGTCTGCAGTTCTTC. Translation gives CASSPGTTSLQFF.

The chain has TRBV5-6 and TRBJ2-7, with 7 bases lining up with TRBD1. The CDR3 runs to 16 residues. V gave up 0 bases and J gave up 3 bases; unmatched junction bases: 9. Germline V lookup: CDR1 SGHDT, CDR2 YYEEEE. CDR3 sequence reads: CASSLGRQGVFYEQYF. In DNA form, the CDR3 reads TGTGCCAGCAGCTTGGGTCGACAGGGCGTTTTCTACGAGCAGTACTTC. Using reference TRBV5-6 and TRBJ2-7 for the parts outside the CDR3, the full variable domain is DAGVTQSPTHLIKTRGQQVTLRCSPKSGHDTVSWYQQALGQGPQFIFQYYEEEERQRGNFPDRFSGHQFPNYSSELNVNALLLGDSALYLCASSLGRQGVFYEQYFGPGTRLTVT.

This clonotype has only a few counts. The V and J genes are TRBV5-1 and TRBJ2-7, with TRBD2 identical over 9 bases. The ends lost 4 bases at V and 2 bases at J; junction bases unmatched: 10. CDR1 is SGHRS, CDR2 YFSETQ, per germline. CDR3 length: 16 amino acids. CDR3: CASSPSKLAGTYEQYF. The CDR3 DNA reads TGCGCCAGCAGCCCCTCCAAACTAGCGGGTACCTACGAGCAGTACTTC.

This chain links TRBV6-6 with TRBJ2-1, with 9 bases aligning to TRBD2. CDR1 and CDR2 from the germline V gene are MNHNY and SVGAGI (reference sequence). With V trimmed by 4 bases and J by 6 bases, 1 base remained unmatched. The CDR3 spans 13 residues. CDR3: CASSWGLANEQFF. The CDR3 DNA reads as TGTGCCAGCAGTTGGGGACTAGCCAATGAGCAGTTCTTC.

The V gene is TRBV20-1, the J gene TRBJ2-1; TRBD2 matches at 10 bases. The length of the CDR3 is 16 residues. J gave up 7 bases and V 6 bases, and 15 bases lay outside the gene matches. CDR1 is DFQATT, CDR2 SNEGSKA, per germline (reference sequence). The CDR3 DNA reads TGCAGTGCACCATTAACGGAGCGGGGGGGTAAGAATGAGCAGTTCTTC. Amino acid sequence: CSAPLTERGGKNEQFF.

This clonotype has ten or more counts. J is TRBJ2-7 and V is TRBV5-1; 7 nucleotides agree with TRBD2. This CDR3 comprises 15 residues. V lost 6 bases, J lost 2 bases, and 11 bases stayed unmatched. Germline lookup yields CDR1 SGHRS and CDR2 YFSETQ. The CDR3 sequence: CASNSAAGATYEQYF. The CDR3 coding sequence is TGCGCCAGCAACTCCGCGGCGGGAGCGACCTACGAGCAGTACTTC.

This clonotype was recorded at least ten times. In nucleotides, the CDR3 is TGTGCCAGCAGCCTCTCAGGGAAAACTAATGAAAAACTGTTTTTT. This sequence encodes CASSLSGKTNEKLFF. This chain uses TRBV9 with TRBJ1-4; perhaps TRBD1 as D (5 bases). Deletions cut 4 bases from V and 1 base from J, with 11 bases between. The CDR3 runs 15 residues. The germline V gene has CDR1 SGDLS and CDR2 YYNGEE.

Many counts were recorded for this clonotype. This chain links TRBV7-2 with TRBJ1-2; 8 positions agree with TRBD1. The CDR3 sequence is 12 residues long. Germline V lookup: CDR1 SGHTA, CDR2 FQGNSA. V gave up 5 bases and J gave up 13 bases; unmatched junction bases: 9. The CDR3 nucleotides read TGTGCCAGCAGCAAAGACAGGGGTTGGTCCACCTTC. Translation gives CASSKDRGWSTF.

This sequence joins TRBV10-3 and TRBJ2-1; 10 bases align to TRBD2. The germline CDR1 and CDR2 sequences are ENHRY and SYGVKD. Trimming cost V 0 bases and J 8 bases; bases outside gene matches: 1. The CDR3 is made up of 14 amino acids. The CDR3 sequence: CAISESGTSDEQFF. CDR3 DNA: TGTGCCATCAGTGAGTCGGGGACTAGCGATGAGCAGTTCTTC.

This clonotype was seen only a few times. The chain carries TRBV7-2 and TRBJ2-7, with 7 bases that match TRBD2. J gave up 6 bases and V 1 base, and 9 bases lay outside the gene matches. The CDR3 totals 15 residues. Looked up from germline, CDR1 is SGHTA and CDR2 is FQGNSA. The CDR3 region has the DNA TGTGCCAGCAGCTTAGATGGTGGGAGGGCCTCCGAGCAGTACTTC. Translated: CASSLDGGRASEQYF.